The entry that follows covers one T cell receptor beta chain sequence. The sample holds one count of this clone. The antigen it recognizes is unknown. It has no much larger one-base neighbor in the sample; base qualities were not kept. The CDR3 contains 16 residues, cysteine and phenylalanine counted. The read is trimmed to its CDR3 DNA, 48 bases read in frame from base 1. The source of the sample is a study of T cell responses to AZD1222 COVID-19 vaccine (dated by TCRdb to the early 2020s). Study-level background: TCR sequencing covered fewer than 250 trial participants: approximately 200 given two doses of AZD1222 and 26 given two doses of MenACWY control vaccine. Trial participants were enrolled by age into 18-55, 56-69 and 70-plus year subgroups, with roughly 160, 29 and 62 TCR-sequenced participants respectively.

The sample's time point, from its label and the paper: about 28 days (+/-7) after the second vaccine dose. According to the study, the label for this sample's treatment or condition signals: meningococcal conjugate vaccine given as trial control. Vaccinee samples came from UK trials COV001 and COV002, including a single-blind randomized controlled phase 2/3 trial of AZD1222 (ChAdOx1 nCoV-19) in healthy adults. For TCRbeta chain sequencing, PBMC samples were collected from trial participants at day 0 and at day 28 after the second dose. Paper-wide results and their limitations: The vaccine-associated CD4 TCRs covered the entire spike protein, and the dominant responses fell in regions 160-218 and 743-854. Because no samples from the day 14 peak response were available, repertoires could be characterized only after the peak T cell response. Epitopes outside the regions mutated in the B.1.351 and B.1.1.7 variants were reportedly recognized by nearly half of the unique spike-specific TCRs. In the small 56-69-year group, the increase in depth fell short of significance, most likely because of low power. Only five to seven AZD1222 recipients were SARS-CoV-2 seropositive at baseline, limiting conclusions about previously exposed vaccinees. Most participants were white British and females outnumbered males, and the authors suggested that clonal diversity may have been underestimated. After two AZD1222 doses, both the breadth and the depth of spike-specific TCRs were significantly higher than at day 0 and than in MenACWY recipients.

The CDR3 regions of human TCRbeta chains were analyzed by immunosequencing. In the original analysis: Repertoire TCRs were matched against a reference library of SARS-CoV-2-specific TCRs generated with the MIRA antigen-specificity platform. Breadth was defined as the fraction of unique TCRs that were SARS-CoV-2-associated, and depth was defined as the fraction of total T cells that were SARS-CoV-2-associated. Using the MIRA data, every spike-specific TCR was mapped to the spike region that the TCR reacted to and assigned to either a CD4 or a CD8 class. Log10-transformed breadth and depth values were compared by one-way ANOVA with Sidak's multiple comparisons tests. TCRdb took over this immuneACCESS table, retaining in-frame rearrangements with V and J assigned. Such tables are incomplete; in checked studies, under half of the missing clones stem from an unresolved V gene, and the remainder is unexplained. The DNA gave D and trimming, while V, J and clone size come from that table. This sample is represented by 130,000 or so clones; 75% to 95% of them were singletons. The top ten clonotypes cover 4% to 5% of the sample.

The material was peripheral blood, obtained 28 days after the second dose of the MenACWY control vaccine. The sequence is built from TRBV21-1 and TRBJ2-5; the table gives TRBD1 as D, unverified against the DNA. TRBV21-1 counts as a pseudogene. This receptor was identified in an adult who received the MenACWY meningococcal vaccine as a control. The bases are TGTGCCAGCAGCCTTCGGGGGCGGACAGGCAAAGAGACCCAGTACTTC. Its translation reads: CASSLRGRTGKETQYF.